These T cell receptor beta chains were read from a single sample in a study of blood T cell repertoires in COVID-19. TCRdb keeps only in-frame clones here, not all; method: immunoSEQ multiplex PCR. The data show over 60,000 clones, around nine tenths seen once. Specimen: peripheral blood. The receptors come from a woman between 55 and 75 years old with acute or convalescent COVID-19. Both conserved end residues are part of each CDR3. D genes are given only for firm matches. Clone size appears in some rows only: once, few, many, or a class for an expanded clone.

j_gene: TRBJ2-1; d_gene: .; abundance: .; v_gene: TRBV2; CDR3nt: TGTGCCAGCAGTCTGGGGCCGTACAATGAGCAGTTCTTC; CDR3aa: CASSLGPYNEQFF
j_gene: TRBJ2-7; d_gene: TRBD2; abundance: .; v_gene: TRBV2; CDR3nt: TGTGCCGGGGGGGGGACTAGCTACGAGCAGTACTTC; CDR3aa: CAGGGTSYEQYF
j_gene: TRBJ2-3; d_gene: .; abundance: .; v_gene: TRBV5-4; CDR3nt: TGTGCCAGCAGCGGAGGAACAGATACGCAGTATTTT; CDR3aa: CASSGGTDTQYF
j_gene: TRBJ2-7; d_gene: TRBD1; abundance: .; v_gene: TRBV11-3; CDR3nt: TGTGCCAGCAGCGTCGGACAGGGAGCCTTCCACGAGCAGTACTTC; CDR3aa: CASSVGQGAFHEQYF
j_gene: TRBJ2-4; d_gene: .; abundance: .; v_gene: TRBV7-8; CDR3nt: TGTGCCAGCAGCTTAAAGGGAGTAGGATGGGCAAACATTCAGTACTTC; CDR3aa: CASSLKGVGWANIQYF
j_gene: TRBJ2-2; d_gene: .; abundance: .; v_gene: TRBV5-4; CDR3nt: TGTGCCAGCAGGGGGGCCTCGAACACCGGGGAGCTGTTTTTT; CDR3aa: CASRGASNTGELFF
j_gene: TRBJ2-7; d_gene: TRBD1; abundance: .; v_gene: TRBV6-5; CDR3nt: TGTGCCAGCAGGTCGGGACAGGGGGCATCCTACGAGCAGTACTTC; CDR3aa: CASRSGQGASYEQYF
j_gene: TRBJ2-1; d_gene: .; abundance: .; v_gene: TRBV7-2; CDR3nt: TGTGCCAGCAGCCCCCTCGGGGCGGGGACTCCCTACAATGAGCAGTTCTTC; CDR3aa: CASSPLGAGTPYNEQFF
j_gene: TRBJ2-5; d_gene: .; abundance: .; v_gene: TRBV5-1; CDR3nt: TGCGCCAGCAGCTTTACCGCGCAAGAGACCCAGTACTTC; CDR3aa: CASSFTAQETQYF
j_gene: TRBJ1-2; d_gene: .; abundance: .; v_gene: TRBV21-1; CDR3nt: TGTGCCAGCAGCCCCCGAGCTAGAGGGGGTGGCGGCTACACCTTC; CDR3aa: CASSPRARGGGGYTF
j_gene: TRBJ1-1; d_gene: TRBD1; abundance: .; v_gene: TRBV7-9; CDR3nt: TGTGCCAGCAGGGGGACAGGCGGTAGGAACACTGAAGCTTTCTTT; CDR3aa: CASRGTGGRNTEAFF
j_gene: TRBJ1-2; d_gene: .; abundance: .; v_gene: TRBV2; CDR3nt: TGTGCCAGCAGTGAAGCCCGGCAGGCACTAGTGTTTGGCTACACCTTC; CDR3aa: CASSEARQALVFGYTF
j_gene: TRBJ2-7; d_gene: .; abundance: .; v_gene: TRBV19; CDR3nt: TGTGCCAGTAGTTCTCCGGGACACTCCTACGAGCAGTACTTC; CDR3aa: CASSSPGHSYEQYF
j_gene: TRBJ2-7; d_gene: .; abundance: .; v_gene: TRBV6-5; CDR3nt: TGTGCCAGCAATCCGGGGTACGAGCAGTACTTC; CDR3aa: CASNPGYEQYF
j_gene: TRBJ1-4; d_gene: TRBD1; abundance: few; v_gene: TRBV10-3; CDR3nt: TGTGCCACCGAAGCCGGGACAGGGGCCATTAATGAAAAACTGTTTTTT; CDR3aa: CATEAGTGAINEKLFF
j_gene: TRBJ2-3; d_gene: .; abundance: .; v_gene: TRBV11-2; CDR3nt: TGTGCCAGCAGCCCCCCCGGGGTTAGCACAGATACGCAGTATTTT; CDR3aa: CASSPPGVSTDTQYF
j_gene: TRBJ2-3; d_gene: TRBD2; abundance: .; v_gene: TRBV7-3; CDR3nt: TGTGCCAGCAGCTTCCAAGCGGGAGGGATAGATACGCAGTATTTT; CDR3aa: CASSFQAGGIDTQYF
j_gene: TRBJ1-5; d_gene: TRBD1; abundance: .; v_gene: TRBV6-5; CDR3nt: TGTGCCAGCATTGGGACAGGGGGTAGTATGCAGCCCCAGCATTTT; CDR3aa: CASIGTGGSMQPQHF
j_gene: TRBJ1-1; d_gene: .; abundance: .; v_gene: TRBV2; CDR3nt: TGTGCCAGCAGACTAGACTATCCTGGCACTGAAGCTTTCTTT; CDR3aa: CASRLDYPGTEAFF
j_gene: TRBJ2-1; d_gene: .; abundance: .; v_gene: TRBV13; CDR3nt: TGTGCCAGCAGCTTGGCACTTGGGCGGCGGACTATTCCCCATGAGCAGTTCTTC; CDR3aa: CASSLALGRRTIPHEQFF
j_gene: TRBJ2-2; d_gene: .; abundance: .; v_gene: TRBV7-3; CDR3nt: TGTGCCAGCAGCTTGGCTGGGACAACCGGGGAGCTGTTTTTT; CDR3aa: CASSLAGTTGELFF
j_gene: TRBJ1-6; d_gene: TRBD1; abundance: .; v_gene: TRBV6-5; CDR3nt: TGTGCCAGCAGTAAAAGGACAGGGCAAAATTCACCCCTCCACTTT; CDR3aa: CASSKRTGQNSPLHF
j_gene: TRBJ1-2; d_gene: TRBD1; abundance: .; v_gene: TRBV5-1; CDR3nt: TGCGCCAGCAGCTTAGGGCAGGGGGCAGATGGCTACACCTTC; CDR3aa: CASSLGQGADGYTF
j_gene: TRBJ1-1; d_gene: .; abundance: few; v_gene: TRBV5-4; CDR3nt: TGTGCCAGCAGCCCACTACAGAACACTGAAGCTTTCTTT; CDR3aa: CASSPLQNTEAFF
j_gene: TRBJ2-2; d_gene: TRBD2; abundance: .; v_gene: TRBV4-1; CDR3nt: TGCGCCAGCAGCTGGGGACTAGCGGGGATAGCCGGGGAGCTGTTTTTT; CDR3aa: CASSWGLAGIAGELFF
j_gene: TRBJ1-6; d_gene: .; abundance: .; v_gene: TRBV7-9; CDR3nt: TGTGCCAGCAGCTTAATGGACAGCCCGTTTACTCCCCTCCACTTT; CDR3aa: CASSLMDSPFTPLHF
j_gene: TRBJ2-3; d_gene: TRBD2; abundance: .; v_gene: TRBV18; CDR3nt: TGTGCCAGCTCACGTAGCGGGGGGCCAGATACGCAGTATTTT; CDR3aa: CASSRSGGPDTQYF
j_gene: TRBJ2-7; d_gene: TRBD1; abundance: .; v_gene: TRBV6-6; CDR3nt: TGTGCCAGTCGAGTAGGGACAGGGGGATCCTACGAGCAGTACTTC; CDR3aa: CASRVGTGGSYEQYF
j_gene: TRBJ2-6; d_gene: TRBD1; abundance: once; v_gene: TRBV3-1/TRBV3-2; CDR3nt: TGTGCCAGCAGCCACGAAAGGGGGCTGTCCGGGGCCGGGGCCAACGTCCTGACTTTC; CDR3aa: CASSHERGLSGAGANVLTF
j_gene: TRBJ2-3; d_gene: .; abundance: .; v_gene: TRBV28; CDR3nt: TGTGCCAGTACTTTTAATCGGGGGTTCACAGATACGCAGTATTTT; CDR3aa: CASTFNRGFTDTQYF
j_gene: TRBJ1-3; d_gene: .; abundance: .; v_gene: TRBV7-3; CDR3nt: TGTGCCAGCAGCTTAACGCCAGGGCCTTCTGGAAACACCATATATTTT; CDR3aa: CASSLTPGPSGNTIYF
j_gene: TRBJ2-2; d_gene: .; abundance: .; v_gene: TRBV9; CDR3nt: TGTGCCAGCAGCGTAGATCTCCAGATAGCGACCGGGGAGCTGTTTTTT; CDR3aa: CASSVDLQIATGELFF
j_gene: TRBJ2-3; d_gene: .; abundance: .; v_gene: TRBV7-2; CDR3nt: TGTGCCAGCAGCTTAGCGACAAGCACAGATACGCAGTATTTT; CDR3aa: CASSLATSTDTQYF
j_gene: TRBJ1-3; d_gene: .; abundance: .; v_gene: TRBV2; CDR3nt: TGTGCCAGCAGTGGGGAAGTGGGACACCGGGGCCTCTCTGGAAACACCATATATTTT; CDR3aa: CASSGEVGHRGLSGNTIYF
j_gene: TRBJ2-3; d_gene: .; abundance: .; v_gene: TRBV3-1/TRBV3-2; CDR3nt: TGTGCCAGCAGCCAACCGGGGGGCCCCACAGATACGCAGTATTTT; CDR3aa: CASSQPGGPTDTQYF
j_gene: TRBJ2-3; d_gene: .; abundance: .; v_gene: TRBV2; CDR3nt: TGTGCCAGCAGTGTAGATTCGCTTCGGACAGATACGCAGTATTTT; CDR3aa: CASSVDSLRTDTQYF